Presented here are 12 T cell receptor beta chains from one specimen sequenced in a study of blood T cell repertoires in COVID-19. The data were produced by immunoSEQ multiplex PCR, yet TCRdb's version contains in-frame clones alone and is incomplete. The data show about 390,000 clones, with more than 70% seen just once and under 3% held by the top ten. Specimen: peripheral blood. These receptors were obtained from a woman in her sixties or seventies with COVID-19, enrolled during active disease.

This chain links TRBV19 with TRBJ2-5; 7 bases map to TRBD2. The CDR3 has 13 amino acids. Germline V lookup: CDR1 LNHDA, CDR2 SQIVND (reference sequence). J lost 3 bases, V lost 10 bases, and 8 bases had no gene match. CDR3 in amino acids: CAIRRAGEETQYF. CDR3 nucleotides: TGTGCCATCCGGCGGGCGGGGGAAGAGACCCAGTACTTC. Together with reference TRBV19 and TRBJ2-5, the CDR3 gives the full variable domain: DGGITQSPKYLFRKEGQNVTLSCEQNLNHDAMYWYRQDPGQGLRLIYYSQIVNDFQKGDIAEGYSVSREKKESFPLTVTSAQKNPTAFYLCAIRRAGEETQYFGPGTRLLVL.

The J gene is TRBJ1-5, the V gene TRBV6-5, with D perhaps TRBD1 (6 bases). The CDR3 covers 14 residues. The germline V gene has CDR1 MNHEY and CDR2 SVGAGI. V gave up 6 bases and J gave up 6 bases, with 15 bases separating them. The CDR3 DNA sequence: TGTGCCAGCAGACAGGGTTGGCCCTTTCAGCCCCAGCATTTT. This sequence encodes CASRQGWPFQPQHF.

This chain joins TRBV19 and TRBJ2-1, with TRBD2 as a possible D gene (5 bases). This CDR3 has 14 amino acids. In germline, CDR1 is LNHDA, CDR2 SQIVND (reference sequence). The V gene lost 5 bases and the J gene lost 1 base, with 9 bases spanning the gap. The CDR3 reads CASSLLGSYNEQFF. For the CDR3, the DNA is TGTGCCAGTAGTCTACTAGGTTCCTACAATGAGCAGTTCTTC.

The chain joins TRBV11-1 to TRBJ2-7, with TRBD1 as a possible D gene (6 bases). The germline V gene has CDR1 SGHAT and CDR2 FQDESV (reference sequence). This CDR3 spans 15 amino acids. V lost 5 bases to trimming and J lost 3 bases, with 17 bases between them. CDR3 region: CASSPKRTGSYEQYF. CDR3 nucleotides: TGTGCCAGCAGCCCAAAACGTACAGGGAGCTACGAGCAGTACTTC.

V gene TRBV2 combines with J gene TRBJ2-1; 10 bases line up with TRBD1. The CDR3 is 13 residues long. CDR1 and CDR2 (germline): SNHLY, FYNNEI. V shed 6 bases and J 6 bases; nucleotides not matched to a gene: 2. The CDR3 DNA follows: TGTGCCAGCAGGAGGACAGGGGGCAATGAGCAGTTCTTC. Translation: CASRRTGGNEQFF.

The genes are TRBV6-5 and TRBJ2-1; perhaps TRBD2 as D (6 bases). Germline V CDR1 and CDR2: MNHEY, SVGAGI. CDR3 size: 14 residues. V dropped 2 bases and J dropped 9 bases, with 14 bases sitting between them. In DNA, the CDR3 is TGTGCCAGCAGTTACATTAGTGCGGGGACTGAGCAGTTCTTC. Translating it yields CASSYISAGTEQFF.

The CDR3 DNA reads TGTGCCAGTACCCGGGGGGCTCTAGGAGATACGCAGTATTTT. This gives the protein CASTRGALGDTQYF. The rearrangement links TRBV19 to TRBJ2-3; D may be TRBD2 (7 bases). Trimming removed 7 bases at V and 5 bases at J, with 16 bases between. The CDR3 covers 14 residues. The germline CDR1 and CDR2 sequences are LNHDA and SQIVND (reference sequence).

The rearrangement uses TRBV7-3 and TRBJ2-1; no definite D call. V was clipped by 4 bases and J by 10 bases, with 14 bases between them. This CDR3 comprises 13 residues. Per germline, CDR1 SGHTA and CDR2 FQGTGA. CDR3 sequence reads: CASSSWALTEQFF. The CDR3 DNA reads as TGTGCCAGCAGCTCCTGGGCTCTGACGGAGCAGTTCTTC.

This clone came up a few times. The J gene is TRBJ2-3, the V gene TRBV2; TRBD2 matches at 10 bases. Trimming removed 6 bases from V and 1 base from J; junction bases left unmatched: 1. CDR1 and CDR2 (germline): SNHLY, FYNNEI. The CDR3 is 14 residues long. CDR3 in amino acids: CASRGTSGTDTQYF. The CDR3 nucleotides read TGTGCCAGCAGAGGGACTAGCGGCACAGATACGCAGTATTTT.

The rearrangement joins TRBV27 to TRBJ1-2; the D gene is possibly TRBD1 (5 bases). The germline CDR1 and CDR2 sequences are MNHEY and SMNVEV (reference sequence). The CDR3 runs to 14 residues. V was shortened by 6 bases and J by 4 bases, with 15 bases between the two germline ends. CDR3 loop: CASSYAEGAYGYTF. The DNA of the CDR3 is TGTGCCAGCAGCTACGCTGAAGGGGCCTATGGCTACACCTTC.

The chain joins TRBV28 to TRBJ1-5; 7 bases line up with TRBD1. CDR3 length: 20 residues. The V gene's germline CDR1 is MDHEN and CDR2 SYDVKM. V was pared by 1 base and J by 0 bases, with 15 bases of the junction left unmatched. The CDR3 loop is CASSLFLPGTEPYSNQPQHF. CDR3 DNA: TGTGCCAGCAGTTTATTCCTCCCCGGGACAGAGCCGTATAGCAATCAGCCCCAGCATTTT.

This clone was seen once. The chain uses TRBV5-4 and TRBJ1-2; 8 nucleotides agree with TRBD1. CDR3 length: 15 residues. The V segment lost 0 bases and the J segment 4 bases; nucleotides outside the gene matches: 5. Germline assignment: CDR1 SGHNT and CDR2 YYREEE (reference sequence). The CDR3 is CASSLVAGGVYGYTF. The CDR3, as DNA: TGTGCCAGCAGCTTGGTGGCAGGGGGCGTCTATGGCTACACCTTC.